This T cell receptor beta chain stems from a study of cytomegalovirus exposure and HLA in healthy donors. Across the study: As an earlier analysis found, around 190 million T cells yielded about 100 million unique TCR beta sequences.

The CDR3 has 13 residues. V gave up 5 bases and J gave up 4 bases, with 12 bases separating them. The germline gives CDR1 SGHAT, CDR2 FQNNGV. It was with 60 Vbeta and 13 Jbeta primers that the PCR ran. TCRdb's copy holds only in-frame clones and misses some; the assay was immunoSEQ multiplex PCR. Among tens of thousands of clones, 79% were seen once, and the ten largest hold around 2.5%. This clone has a single count. This receptor was obtained from a man aged 30 to 45 in good health and CMV-seronegative. The J gene is TRBJ2-7, the V gene TRBV11-2; D uncertain. Sample: PBMCs. CDR3 amino acids: CASSPLRLYEQYF. CDR3 nucleotides: TGTGCCAGCAGCCCCCTCAGGTTATACGAGCAGTACTTC.